This TCR beta chain is drawn from a study of blood T cell repertoires in COVID-19. Data came from immunoSEQ multiplex PCR; TCRdb stores just in-frame clones and leaves some out. The sample holds 400,000 to 550,000 clones, roughly 85% seen once. J lost 3 bases, V lost 2 bases, and 1 base had no gene match. Germline loops: CDR1 SGHTA, CDR2 FQGNSA. The CDR3 consists of 15 residues. Sequencing was done on a sample of PBMCs or T cells enriched from blood (not recorded which). The chain joins TRBV7-2 to TRBJ2-1, with 10 bases aligning to TRBD2. The TCR comes from a woman younger than 30 with acute COVID-19. The CDR3, as DNA: TGTGCCAGCAGCTTACTAGCGGGAGACTACAATGAGCAGTTCTTC. Protein product: CASSLLAGDYNEQFF.